This passage covers 32 T cell receptor beta chains from one sample sequenced in a study of cytomegalovirus exposure and HLA in healthy donors. The study ran its PCR with 60 Vbeta and 13 Jbeta primers. Some clones are missing from TCRdb's copy, which holds only in-frame ones; the method was immunoSEQ multiplex PCR. This sample has fewer than 200,000 clones, with around 80% found just once. Source material: PBMCs. These receptors came from a woman younger than 30 in good health and CMV-seronegative.

This clone appeared once. The rearrangement joins TRBV11-2 to TRBJ2-1; D is unclear. This CDR3 comprises 12 residues. The V and J ends lost 1 base and 8 bases respectively, with 6 bases between them. Germline CDR1 reads SGHAT; CDR2 reads FQNNGV. The CDR3 bases are TGTGCCAGCAGCTTAGGGGCAGATGAGCAGTTCTTC. Translated, it gives CASSLGADEQFF.

The sample holds one count of this clone. This chain joins TRBV18 and TRBJ1-2; D ambiguous. The V and J ends lost 2 bases and 5 bases respectively, with 9 bases between them. Germline CDR1 is KGHSH and CDR2 is LQKENI. This CDR3 spans 13 amino acids. As DNA, the CDR3 is TGTGCCAGCTCACCAGGCCAAATATATGGCTACACCTTC. The encoded protein is CASSPGQIYGYTF. The entire variable domain, with the rest obtained from reference TRBV18 and TRBJ1-2, is as follows: NAGVMQNPRHLVRRRGQEARLRCSPMKGHSHVYWYRQLPEEGLKFMVYLQKENIIDESGMPKERFSAEFPKEGPSILRIQQVVRGDSAAYFCASSPGQIYGYTFGSGTRLTVV.

The chain has TRBV5-6 and TRBJ2-3; no clear D. V dropped 4 bases and J dropped 4 bases, with 7 bases sitting between them. Germline lookup yields CDR1 SGHDT and CDR2 YYEEEE. This CDR3 region has 12 residues. DNA of the CDR3: TGTGCCAGCAGCATCATGTCAGATACGCAGTATTTT. Protein: CASSIMSDTQYF.

The chain employs TRBV7-2 and TRBJ2-1; D is perhaps TRBD2 (5 bases). CDR1 and CDR2 from the germline V gene are SGHTA and FQGNSA. Trimming removed 4 bases at V and 2 bases at J, with 12 bases between. The CDR3 runs to 15 residues. This CDR3 is CASSSSGTPYNEQFF. The CDR3 nucleotides are TGTGCCAGCAGCTCCAGCGGCACCCCCTACAATGAGCAGTTCTTC.

The chain is built from TRBV5-1 and TRBJ1-2; 7 bases fit TRBD1. After removal of 4 bases from V and 7 bases from J, the junction contained 13 bases not matched to a gene. The CDR3 contains 15 residues. Per germline, CDR1 SGHRS and CDR2 YFSETQ. The CDR3 DNA reads as TGCGCCAGCAGCCAAACGACAGGGATGGGTAGTGGCTACACCTTC. It is translated as CASSQTTGMGSGYTF.

The V call is TRBV6-6, the J call TRBJ1-1, with a tentative D call TRBD1 (6 bases). V lost 6 bases and J 5 bases, leaving 19 bases between the germline ends. This CDR3 is 15 amino acids long. Germline V gene sequence: CDR1 MNHNY, CDR2 SVGAGI (reference sequence). As DNA, the CDR3 is TGTGCCAGCAGCCCAGGGGTTCTCGGGGGGACTGAAGCTTTCTTT. It yields the protein CASSPGVLGGTEAFF.

The chain carries TRBV6-5 and TRBJ2-7; 10 bases agree with TRBD2. CDR1 is MNHEY, CDR2 SVGAGI, per germline. V dropped 6 bases and J dropped 3; count of bases not matched to a gene: 8. The CDR3 has 15 residues. The CDR3 bases are TGTGCCAGCAGACCTAGCGGGAGTGAATTCTACGAGCAGTACTTC. Translating gives CASRPSGSEFYEQYF.

V is TRBV10-2 and J is TRBJ1-1; D is uncertain. This CDR3 is 15 amino acids long. Germline V CDR1 and CDR2: WSHSY, SAAADI. V lost 4 bases to trimming and J lost 4 bases, with 16 bases between them. In nucleotides, the CDR3 is TGCGCCAGCAGTGCGGCCGACTCCCTGTCCACTGAAGCTTTCTTT. Translating gives CASSAADSLSTEAFF.

This clone came up a few times. V is TRBV10-3 and J is TRBJ1-2, with TRBD1 matching over 8 bases. The ends lost 4 bases at V and 8 bases at J; junction bases unmatched: 9. The CDR3 length is 14 residues. Germline loops: CDR1 ENHRY, CDR2 SYGVKD. The CDR3 is CAISVGQARGGYTF. CDR3 in DNA: TGTGCCATCAGTGTGGGACAGGCCCGGGGAGGCTACACCTTC.

The chain carries TRBV27 and TRBJ1-2; 10 nucleotides agree with TRBD1. V lost 6 bases to trimming and J lost 7 bases; unmatched junction nucleotides: 5. The length of the CDR3 is 13 residues. Germline V gene lookup returns CDR1 MNHEY and CDR2 SMNVEV (reference sequence). CDR3 region: CASSGTGARGYTF. In nucleotides, the CDR3 is TGTGCCAGCAGCGGGACAGGGGCCCGTGGCTACACCTTC.

Only a few counts were recorded for this clone. The gene calls are TRBV6-5 and TRBJ2-1, with 9 positions matching TRBD2. Per the germline V gene, CDR1 is MNHEY and CDR2 is SVGAGI. V dropped 4 bases and J dropped 3; count of bases not matched to a gene: 4. The CDR3 length is 15 residues. The CDR3 sequence: CASSSLAGYYNEQFF. The CDR3 DNA is TGTGCCAGCAGTTCCCTAGCGGGATACTACAATGAGCAGTTCTTC.

V usage is TRBV13 and J usage is TRBJ2-5; 11 nucleotides match TRBD2. V lost 3 bases, J lost 5 bases, and 8 bases stayed unmatched. The CDR3 consists of 16 residues. Germline V gene lookup returns CDR1 PRHDT and CDR2 FYEKMQ (reference sequence). CDR3 DNA: TGTGCCAGCAGCTTGGAATTAGCGGGAGGGGTTGAGACCCAGTACTTC. This gives the protein CASSLELAGGVETQYF.

This chain uses TRBV9 with TRBJ2-2; 8 nucleotides match TRBD2. Germline loops: CDR1 SGDLS, CDR2 YYNGEE. This CDR3 is built from 20 residues. Germline trimming cut 0 bases from V and 0 bases from J; bases unmatched to any gene: 13. CDR3 amino acids: CASSVERGSGTAANTGELFF. The CDR3 coding sequence is TGTGCCAGCAGCGTAGAAAGGGGTAGCGGGACGGCGGCGAACACCGGGGAGCTGTTTTTT.

The chain uses TRBV7-9 and TRBJ2-3; the D gene is possibly TRBD1 (6 bases). The ends were cut back, 4 bases at V and 5 bases at J, with 7 bases in the middle. The germline CDR1 and CDR2 sequences are SEHNR and FQNEAQ (reference sequence). The CDR3 runs to 12 residues. This CDR3 is CASSWGQDTQYF. As DNA, the CDR3 is TGTGCCAGCAGCTGGGGACAAGATACGCAGTATTTT.

The V gene is TRBV15, the J gene TRBJ1-4; D is possibly TRBD1 (5 bases). Deletions cut 3 bases from V and 4 bases from J, with 18 bases between. The CDR3 length is 17 residues. Germline-derived CDR1 and CDR2 are LNHNV and YYDKDF (reference sequence). The CDR3 region has the DNA TGTGCCACCAGCAGTCTAAGGGAGGGACTCCATAATGAAAAACTGTTTTTT. It codes for CATSSLREGLHNEKLFF.

The chain is built from TRBV6-1 and TRBJ1-3; 8 positions agree with TRBD1. Germline CDR1 MNHNS, CDR2 SASEGT. V dropped 4 bases and J dropped 0; count of bases not matched to a gene: 8. The CDR3 has 17 amino acids. The CDR3 spells CASSATGGDYSGNTIYF. CDR3 nucleotide sequence: TGTGCCAGCAGTGCTACAGGGGGGGACTACTCTGGAAACACCATATATTTT.

V gene TRBV7-6 combines with J gene TRBJ2-5; 11 bases map to TRBD2. The CDR3 contains 16 residues. Germline values: CDR1 SGHVS, CDR2 FNYEAQ. V was clipped by 1 base and J by 4 bases; unmatched bases: 5. For the CDR3, the DNA is TGTGCCAGCAGCTTAGGCCTAGCGGGAGGCCGAGAGACCCAGTACTTC. This codes for CASSLGLAGGRETQYF.

The chain recombines TRBV4-1 with TRBJ2-5; perhaps TRBD2 as D (6 bases). This CDR3 is 14 amino acids long. Germline CDR1 and CDR2: MGHRA and YSYEKL. Between the trimmed V and J ends, which lost 4 bases and 2 bases, there was a span of 11 bases. The CDR3 protein is CASSPPGVQETQYF. In DNA, the CDR3 is TGCGCCAGCAGCCCCCCGGGGGTACAAGAGACCCAGTACTTC.

This sequence joins TRBV7-8 and TRBJ1-1; no clear D. The CDR3 runs 13 residues. Germline CDR1 is SGHVS and CDR2 is FQNEAQ. Trimming removed 8 bases from V and 7 bases from J, with 17 bases in between. CDR3 in amino acids: CASAPGILREAFF. The CDR3 region has the DNA TGTGCCAGCGCGCCAGGTATCTTGCGTGAAGCTTTCTTT. The whole variable domain, filled in from reference TRBV7-8 and TRBJ1-1, reads GAGVSQSPRYKVAKRGQDVALRCDPISGHVSLFWYQQALGQGPEFLTYFQNEAQLDKSGLPSDRFFAERPEGSVSTLKIQRTQQEDSAVYLCASAPGILREAFFGQGTRLTVV.

J is TRBJ2-3 and V is TRBV9; no clear D gene. This CDR3 is built from 12 residues. V lost 7 bases to trimming and J lost 6 bases, with 12 bases between them. The germline CDR1 and CDR2 sequences are SGDLS and YYNGEE. CDR3 in amino acids: CASAAFVDTQYF. The DNA for the CDR3 is TGTGCCAGCGCGGCTTTCGTGGATACGCAGTATTTT.

This clone was seen a few times. The V and J genes are TRBV28 and TRBJ1-5; D possibly corresponds to TRBD1 (5 bases). With 4 bases removed from V and 2 bases from J, the gap between germline ends came to 24 bases. Germline V gene data show CDR1 as MDHEN and CDR2 as SYDVKM. This CDR3 is built from 19 residues. This CDR3 reads CASSWPRFRRQSGNQPQHF. CDR3 in DNA: TGTGCCAGCAGTTGGCCTCGATTCAGGAGACAGTCTGGCAATCAGCCCCAGCATTTT.

This clone was seen only once. V is TRBV5-6 and J is TRBJ2-1; D is undetermined. V lost 4 bases to trimming and J lost 2 bases, with 16 bases between them. This CDR3 comprises 16 residues. Germline V gene sequence: CDR1 SGHDT, CDR2 YYEEEE. CDR3 coding DNA: TGTGCCAGCAGCCGTATTGGTGCAGGAACCTACAATGAGCAGTTCTTC. Translated: CASSRIGAGTYNEQFF. The variable domain in full, with the rest retrieved from reference TRBV5-6 and TRBJ2-1, is DAGVTQSPTHLIKTRGQQVTLRCSPKSGHDTVSWYQQALGQGPQFIFQYYEEEERQRGNFPDRFSGHQFPNYSSELNVNALLLGDSALYLCASSRIGAGTYNEQFFGPGTRLTVL.

The rearrangement joins TRBV6-4 to TRBJ1-1; 7 nucleotides line up with TRBD1. J gave up 3 bases and V 5 bases, and 6 bases lay outside the gene matches. The germline CDR1 and CDR2 sequences are MRHNA and SNTAGT. This CDR3 is built from 14 residues. The CDR3 here is CASSPTGQYTEAFF. DNA of the CDR3: TGTGCCAGCAGTCCTACGGGACAGTACACTGAAGCTTTCTTT.

The J gene is TRBJ2-1, the V gene TRBV6-5; D is ambiguous. The germline CDR1 and CDR2 sequences are MNHEY and SVGAGI. Trimming shortened V by 6 bases and J by 6 bases, and 12 bases separated the two germline ends. The CDR3 loop spans 13 amino acids. CDR3 nucleotides: TGTGCCAGCAGCTATGGTATCGGCAATGAGCAGTTCTTC. This gives the protein CASSYGIGNEQFF.

The CDR3 loop is CASSQSRNTGELFF. In DNA form, the CDR3 reads TGTGCCAGCTCACAATCGAGGAACACCGGGGAGCTGTTTTTT. This rearrangement joins TRBV18 to TRBJ2-2; no reliable D call. The germline V gene has CDR1 KGHSH and CDR2 LQKENI. CDR3 length: 14 residues. V was shortened by 4 bases and J by 1 base, with 7 bases between the two germline ends.

The chain carries TRBV7-2 and TRBJ2-6; no clear D. V was trimmed by 6 bases and J by 1 base, leaving 10 bases between them. Per germline, CDR1 SGHTA and CDR2 FQGNSA. The CDR3 extends over 15 amino acids. The CDR3 DNA reads TGTGCCAGCAGTACTGAAATATCTGGGGCCAACGTCCTGACTTTC. Its protein product is CASSTEISGANVLTF. Together with reference TRBV7-2 and TRBJ2-6, the CDR3 gives the full variable domain: GAGVSQSPSNKVTEKGKDVELRCDPISGHTALYWYRQSLGQGLEFLIYFQGNSAPDKSGLPSDRFSAERTGGSVSTLTIQRTQQEDSAVYLCASSTEISGANVLTFGAGSRLTVL.

The V call is TRBV4-3, the J call TRBJ1-1, with no clear D. The length of the CDR3 is 16 residues. Trimming took off 0 bases at V and 1 base at J, with 12 bases between the two ends. Germline CDR1 reads LGHNA; CDR2 reads YSLEER. For the CDR3, the DNA is TGCGCCAGCAGCCAAGATCAGCTAGGAAAGAACACTGAAGCTTTCTTT. Residues: CASSQDQLGKNTEAFF.

A few counts support this clone. At the DNA level, this CDR3 is encoded by other sequences in the same sample as well. The chain couples TRBV10-2 to TRBJ1-2; TRBD1 matches 7 bases. The germline V gene has CDR1 WSHSY and CDR2 SAAADI. Trimming took 4 bases from V and 3 from J; bases not matched to a gene: 2. The CDR3 is made up of 13 amino acids. This CDR3 reads CASSGTGDYGYTF. DNA of the CDR3: TGCGCCAGCAGTGGAACAGGGGACTATGGCTACACCTTC.

This sequence joins TRBV19 and TRBJ2-4; unclear D gene. Germline values: CDR1 LNHDA, CDR2 SQIVND (reference sequence). The CDR3 length is 18 residues. Trimming stripped 3 bases from V and 1 base from J, with 19 bases between. CDR3 in DNA: TGTGCCAGTAGTATGGGTAGCCACCCGGCCCCGGCCAAAAACATTCAGTACTTC. Its protein product is CASSMGSHPAPAKNIQYF.

This clone was detected only once. The rearrangement joins TRBV5-5 to TRBJ2-2; TRBD2 is a possible D gene (5 bases). Germline values: CDR1 SGHKS, CDR2 YYEKEE (reference sequence). This CDR3 contains 14 residues. V was shortened by 1 base and J by 6 bases, with 10 bases between the two germline ends. The CDR3 DNA reads as TGTGCCAGCAGCTTGCCAACTAGTTCCGGGGAGCTGTTTTTT. Protein: CASSLPTSSGELFF.

The sample holds a few counts of this clone. The chain joins TRBV11-2 to TRBJ2-7; 9 bases fit TRBD1. Trimming took 6 bases from V and 7 from J; bases not matched to a gene: 16. This CDR3 comprises 16 residues. The germline gives CDR1 SGHAT, CDR2 FQNNGV. CDR3 residues: CASRSPGQGGPLEQYF. The CDR3 DNA is TGTGCCAGCAGATCCCCGGGACAGGGCGGGCCCCTGGAGCAGTACTTC.

The chain has TRBV19 and TRBJ1-1, with TRBD1 matching over 10 bases. Germline-derived CDR1 and CDR2 are LNHDA and SQIVND (reference sequence). The V and J ends lost 5 bases and 7 bases, in that order; junction bases with no gene match: 10. This CDR3 spans 15 amino acids. The CDR3, as DNA: TGTGCCAGTAGTCCCCGAGACAGGGGGCCGGGTGAAGCTTTCTTT. Amino acids: CASSPRDRGPGEAFF.